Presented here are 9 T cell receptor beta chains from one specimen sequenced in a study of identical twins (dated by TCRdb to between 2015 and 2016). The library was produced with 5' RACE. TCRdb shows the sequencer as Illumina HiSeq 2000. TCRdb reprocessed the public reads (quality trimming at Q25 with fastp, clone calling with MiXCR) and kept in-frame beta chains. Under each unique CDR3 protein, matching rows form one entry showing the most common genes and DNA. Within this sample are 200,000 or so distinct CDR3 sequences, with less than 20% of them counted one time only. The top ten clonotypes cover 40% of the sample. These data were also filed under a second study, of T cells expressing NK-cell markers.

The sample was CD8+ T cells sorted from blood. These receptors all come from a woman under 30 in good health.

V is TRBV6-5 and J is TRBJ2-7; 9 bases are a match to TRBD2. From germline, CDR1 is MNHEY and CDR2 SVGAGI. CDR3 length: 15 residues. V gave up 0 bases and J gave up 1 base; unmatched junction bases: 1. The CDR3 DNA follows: TGTGCCAGCAGTTACTCGACTAGCGGATCCTACGAGCAGTACTTC. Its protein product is CASSYSTSGSYEQYF.

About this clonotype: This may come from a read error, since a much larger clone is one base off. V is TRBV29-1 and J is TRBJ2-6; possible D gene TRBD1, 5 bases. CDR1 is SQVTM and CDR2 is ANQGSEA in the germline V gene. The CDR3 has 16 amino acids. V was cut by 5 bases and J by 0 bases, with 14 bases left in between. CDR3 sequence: CSVMGQPLSGANVLTF. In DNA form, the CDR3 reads TGCAGCGTTATGGGGCAGCCCCTCTCTGGGGCCAACGTCCTGACTTTC.

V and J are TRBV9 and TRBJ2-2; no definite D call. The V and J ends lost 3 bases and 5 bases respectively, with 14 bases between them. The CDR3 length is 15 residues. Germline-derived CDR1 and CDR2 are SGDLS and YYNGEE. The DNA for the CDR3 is TGTGCCAGCAGCGATTCTCCTTGGCGGACCGGGGAGCTGTTTTTT. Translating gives CASSDSPWRTGELFF.

The DNA of the CDR3 is TGCGCCAGCAGAGATCGTACAGGGGGCGCTGGGGATACGCAGTATTTT. It translates to CASRDRTGGAGDTQYF. The chain recombines TRBV10-1 with TRBJ2-3, with 9 bases matching TRBD1. V lost 6 bases and J lost 6; bases outside the gene matches: 13. Germline assignment: CDR1 WNHNN and CDR2 SYGVQD (reference sequence). The CDR3 totals 16 residues.

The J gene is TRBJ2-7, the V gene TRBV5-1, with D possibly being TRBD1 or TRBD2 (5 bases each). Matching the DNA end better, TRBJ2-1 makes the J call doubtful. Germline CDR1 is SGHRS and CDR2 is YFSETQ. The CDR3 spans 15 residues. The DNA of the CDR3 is TGCGCCAGCAGCTCGGGACGGACGGTATTATACGAGCAGTTCTTC. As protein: CASSSGRTVLYEQFF.

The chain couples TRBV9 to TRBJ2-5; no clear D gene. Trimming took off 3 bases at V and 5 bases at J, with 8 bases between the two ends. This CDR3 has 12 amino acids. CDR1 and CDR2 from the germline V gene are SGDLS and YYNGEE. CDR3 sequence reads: CASSDWHETQYF. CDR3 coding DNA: TGTGCCAGCAGCGACTGGCACGAGACCCAGTACTTC.

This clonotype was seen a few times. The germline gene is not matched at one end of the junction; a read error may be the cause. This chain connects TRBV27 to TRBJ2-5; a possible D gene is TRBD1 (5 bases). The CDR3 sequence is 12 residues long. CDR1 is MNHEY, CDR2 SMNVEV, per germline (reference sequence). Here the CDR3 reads CASRGDGHTPNF. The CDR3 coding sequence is TGTGCCAGCAGGGGTGACGGACATACTCCAAACTTC.

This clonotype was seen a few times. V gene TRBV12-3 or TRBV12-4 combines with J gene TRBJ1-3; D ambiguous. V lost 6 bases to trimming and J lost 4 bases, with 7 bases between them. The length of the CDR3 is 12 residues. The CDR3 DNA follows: TGTGCCAGCAGCCCTGCAGGAAACACCATATATTTT. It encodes CASSPAGNTIYF.

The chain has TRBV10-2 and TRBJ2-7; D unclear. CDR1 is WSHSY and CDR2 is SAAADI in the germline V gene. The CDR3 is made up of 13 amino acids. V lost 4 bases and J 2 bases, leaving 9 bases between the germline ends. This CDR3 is CASSVGRTYEQYF. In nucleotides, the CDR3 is TGCGCCAGCAGTGTAGGCCGAACCTACGAGCAGTACTTC.